The 25 T cell receptor beta chains below were found in one sample sequenced in a study of immune cell composition in non-small cell lung cancer. Assay used: immunoSEQ multiplex PCR; TCRdb lists only in-frame clones, some missing. Of 2,300 or so clones listed, over 60% are singletons. Normal lung was sampled as far from the tumour as possible, at least 3 cm. Sequencing was performed on non-adjacent lung tissue. The receptors here all came from a human donor with non-small cell lung cancer.

The chain joins TRBV7-9 to TRBJ1-1; 8 nucleotides align to TRBD1. V lost 5 bases, J lost 5 bases, and 13 bases stayed unmatched. CDR1 and CDR2 from the germline V gene are SEHNR and FQNEAQ (reference sequence). The CDR3 spans 16 residues. The CDR3 nucleotides are TGTGCCAGCAGCCCCCTCACGGCCAGGGGGCATACTGAAGCTTTCTTT. It yields the protein CASSPLTARGHTEAFF.

The sample holds a few counts of this clone. The CDR3 region is CASSQGGGGAYGYTF. CDR3 DNA sequence: TGCGCCAGCAGCCAAGGGGGAGGGGGAGCCTATGGCTACACCTTC. The rearrangement links TRBV4-3 to TRBJ1-2; weak D call: TRBD1 (6 bases). Trimming pared 1 base from V and 4 bases from J, leaving 13 bases between. This CDR3 is 15 amino acids long. CDR1 and CDR2 (germline): LGHNA, YSLEER.

This chain uses TRBV7-4 with TRBJ2-3; 7 bases match TRBD1. The V gene end was trimmed by 5 bases and the J gene end by 7 bases; junction bases not matched to a gene: 6. Per germline, CDR1 SGHVT and CDR2 SQSDAQ. CDR3 length: 13 amino acids. Here the CDR3 DNA reads TGTGCCAGCAGCGTAGGGGGCGCAAATACGCAGTATTTT. Its translation is CASSVGGANTQYF. The variable domain in full, with the rest retrieved from reference TRBV7-4 and TRBJ2-3, is GAGVSQSPRYKVAKRGRDVALRCDSISGHVTLYWYRQTLGQGSEVLTYSQSDAQRDKSGRPSGRFSAERPERSVSTLKIQRTEQGDSAVYLCASSVGGANTQYFGPGTRLTVL.

V usage is TRBV11-2 and J usage is TRBJ2-7; TRBD2 matches 14 bases. This CDR3 is 15 amino acids long. The J segment lost 5 bases and the V segment lost 3 bases, leaving 3 bases of the junction unmatched. Germline CDR1 is SGHAT and CDR2 is FQNNGV. As DNA, the CDR3 is TGTGCCAGCAGCTTTACGACTAGCGGGGGGGACGAGCAGTACTTC. It codes for CASSFTTSGGDEQYF.

The chain couples TRBV7-8 to TRBJ2-7; a weak D match, TRBD2 (5 bases). Trimming removed 4 bases from V and 3 bases from J, with 7 bases in between. The CDR3 extends over 12 amino acids. CDR1 and CDR2 from the germline V gene are SGHVS and FQNEAQ. CDR3 region: CASSYTSYEQYF. For the CDR3, the DNA is TGTGCCAGCAGCTATACTAGCTACGAGCAGTACTTC.

This sequence joins TRBV5-6 and TRBJ2-4; 7 nucleotides align to TRBD2. V lost 4 bases and J lost 1; bases outside the gene matches: 5. CDR1 SGHDT and CDR2 YYEEEE come from the germline V gene. The CDR3 loop spans 15 amino acids. The DNA of the CDR3 is TGTGCCAGCAGCCTAACCGGGGGGGCCAAAAACATTCAGTACTTC. As protein: CASSLTGGAKNIQYF. The whole variable domain, remainder taken from reference TRBV5-6 and TRBJ2-4, is DAGVTQSPTHLIKTRGQQVTLRCSPKSGHDTVSWYQQALGQGPQFIFQYYEEEERQRGNFPDRFSGHQFPNYSSELNVNALLLGDSALYLCASSLTGGAKNIQYFGAGTRLSVL.

The chain couples TRBV5-1 to TRBJ1-2, with a weak D call TRBD1 (6 bases). The CDR3 loop spans 13 amino acids. V lost 4 bases and J lost 5, with 12 bases in between. In germline, CDR1 is SGHRS, CDR2 YFSETQ. CDR3 in amino acids: CASSPTGQYGYTF. The CDR3 DNA is TGCGCCAGCAGCCCAACAGGGCAGTATGGCTACACCTTC.

The genes are TRBV19 and TRBJ1-6, with TRBD1 identical over 10 bases. CDR1 and CDR2 (germline): LNHDA, SQIVND (reference sequence). The CDR3 has 15 residues. Unmatched junction bases numbered 7, after V lost 6 bases and J lost 8 bases. CDR3 sequence reads: CASRLTGGGYSPLHF. The DNA for the CDR3 is TGTGCCAGTAGGCTGACAGGGGGCGGTTATTCACCCCTCCACTTT.

The CDR3 loop reads CASSDSLGTSGGDRYGEQYF. The CDR3 DNA is TGCGCCAGCAGTGACTCCCTAGGGACTAGCGGGGGGGATCGTTATGGCGAGCAGTACTTC. The chain employs TRBV10-2 and TRBJ2-7; 16 bases are a match to TRBD2. CDR3 length equals 20 residues. The trim removed 3 bases at V and 6 bases at J, leaving 17 bases unmatched. Germline V CDR1 and CDR2: WSHSY, SAAADI.

This clone was counted only a few times. J is TRBJ2-7 and V is TRBV2, with a weak D call TRBD2 (6 bases). Trimming pared 1 base from V and 9 bases from J, leaving 16 bases between. Germline V gives CDR1 SNHLY, CDR2 FYNNEI. The CDR3 runs 14 residues. In DNA form, the CDR3 reads TGTGCCAGCAGTGAAGGCGGCGGGGAGAAAGGGCAGTACTTC. Translated: CASSEGGGEKGQYF.

The rearrangement joins TRBV7-3 to TRBJ2-1; weak D call: TRBD1 (6 bases). CDR3 length equals 11 residues. The germline V gene encodes CDR1 SGHTA and CDR2 FQGTGA. V was clipped by 5 bases and J by 9 bases, with 8 bases between them. The CDR3 here is CASSPGAEQFF. CDR3 coding DNA: TGTGCCAGCAGCCCAGGGGCTGAGCAGTTCTTC.

V is TRBV6-6 and J is TRBJ1-2; 8 bases match TRBD1. Germline values: CDR1 MNHNY, CDR2 SVGAGI (reference sequence). The CDR3 spans 14 residues. V was pared by 4 bases and J by 8 bases, with 9 bases of the junction left unmatched. The CDR3 sequence: CASSSDQGAEGYTF. Here the CDR3 DNA reads TGTGCCAGCAGTTCAGACCAGGGGGCAGAGGGCTACACCTTC.

The V gene is TRBV6-5, the J gene TRBJ2-1; D gene ambiguous. This CDR3 contains 14 residues. CDR1 and CDR2 (germline): MNHEY, SVGAGI. V was clipped by 2 bases and J by 7 bases, with 12 bases between them. The DNA of the CDR3 is TGTGCCAGCAGTTACGATAGTTTTCGGAATGAGCAGTTCTTC. Its translation: CASSYDSFRNEQFF.

This clone was seen a single time. V usage is TRBV19 and J usage is TRBJ1-5, with 9 bases identical to TRBD1. Trimming took 5 bases from V and 2 from J; bases not matched to a gene: 4. Germline V gives CDR1 LNHDA, CDR2 SQIVND (reference sequence). The CDR3 covers 15 residues. The chain's CDR3 is CASSPTGGGNQPQHF. In DNA form, the CDR3 reads TGTGCCAGTAGTCCGACAGGGGGGGGCAATCAGCCCCAGCATTTT.

The chain is built from TRBV11-1 and TRBJ2-1; the D is unclear. Germline CDR1 is SGHAT and CDR2 is FQDESV (reference sequence). CDR3 length equals 15 residues. The V end was cut by 0 bases, the J end by 0 bases, with 6 bases between. CDR3 DNA: TGTGCCAGCAGCTTAGCACGGAGCTCCTACAATGAGCAGTTCTTC. Its translation is CASSLARSSYNEQFF.

This clone has a handful of counts. The rearrangement joins TRBV18 to TRBJ2-7; 9 bases are shared with TRBD1. Germline V CDR1 and CDR2: KGHSH, LQKENI. Unmatched junction bases numbered 8, after V lost 3 bases and J lost 2 bases. This CDR3 has 16 amino acids. The CDR3 DNA follows: TGTGCCAGCTCACCGAGCGAGACAGGGGGTACCTACGAGCAGTACTTC. This encodes CASSPSETGGTYEQYF.

V usage is TRBV10-3 and J usage is TRBJ2-7; perhaps TRBD2 as D (5 bases). The germline V gene has CDR1 ENHRY and CDR2 SYGVKD. The CDR3 runs 15 residues. Trimming cost V 7 bases and J 4 bases, with 20 bases left between them. This CDR3 is CAIMSPAESKYEQYF. The CDR3 nucleotides read TGTGCCATCATGTCCCCAGCGGAAAGTAAATACGAGCAGTACTTC.

V is TRBV5-8 and J is TRBJ1-2, with a weak D call TRBD1 (5 bases). The germline V and J ends were trimmed by 2 bases and 8 bases, with 16 bases remaining between them. CDR1 and CDR2 (germline): SGHTS, YDEGEE. CDR3 length: 14 residues. CDR3 bases: TGTGCCAGCAGCTTCCGGGAGGGGTCGCGAGGCTACACCTTC. It specifies CASSFREGSRGYTF.

The chain uses TRBV4-1 and TRBJ2-5, with a possible D match to TRBD2 (5 bases). The DNA matches TRBJ2-7 better at its end, which makes the J call doubtful. The CDR3 totals 14 residues. Germline values: CDR1 MGHRA, CDR2 YSYEKL. CDR3 in DNA: TGCGCCAGCAGCCCCCCTCGATCGGAGGCCGAGCAGTACTTC. This codes for CASSPPRSEAEQYF.

V usage is TRBV4-3 and J usage is TRBJ2-3; 8 positions match TRBD1. The germline CDR1 and CDR2 sequences are LGHNA and YSLEER. The CDR3 is 16 residues long. The ends lost 0 bases at V and 4 bases at J; junction bases unmatched: 6. The CDR3 DNA reads as TGCGCCAGCAGCCAAGATTGGCAGGGGGCTGCAGATACGCAGTATTTT. Translating it yields CASSQDWQGAADTQYF.

V and J are TRBV7-8 and TRBJ2-3; 7 bases line up with TRBD1. This CDR3 region has 16 residues. V trimming: 4 bases; J trimming: 2 bases; junction bases outside the gene matches: 9. CDR1 is SGHVS, CDR2 FQNEAQ, per germline. CDR3 sequence (DNA): TGTGCCAGCAGCTCTGCACGGGACAGTCTCACAGATACGCAGTATTTT. Protein sequence: CASSSARDSLTDTQYF.

This clone is termed medium-sized (0.01 to 0.1%). V is TRBV7-2 and J is TRBJ2-5; D gene uncertain. CDR1 and CDR2 (germline): SGHTA, FQGNSA. Between the trimmed V and J ends, which lost 1 base and 5 bases, there was a span of 8 bases. The CDR3 covers 13 residues. CDR3 region: CASSLVVRETQYF. The CDR3 DNA reads TGTGCCAGCAGCTTAGTCGTCCGGGAGACCCAGTACTTC.

This chain connects TRBV27 to TRBJ2-1, with D perhaps matching TRBD2 (5 bases). With 0 bases removed from V and 6 bases from J, the gap between germline ends came to 6 bases. The CDR3 totals 13 residues. The germline V gene encodes CDR1 MNHEY and CDR2 SMNVEV (reference sequence). The DNA for the CDR3 is TGTGCCAGCAGTTTATCTCGGGGCAATGAGCAGTTCTTC. This codes for CASSLSRGNEQFF.

The V call is TRBV6-5, the J call TRBJ2-7, with 8 bases matching TRBD2. Trimming cost V 6 bases and J 0 bases; bases outside gene matches: 4. This CDR3 has 14 residues. Germline V CDR1 and CDR2: MNHEY, SVGAGI. DNA of the CDR3: TGTGCCAGCAGGAGCGGGGGCTACTCCTACGAGCAGTACTTC. Its translation is CASRSGGYSYEQYF.

This sequence joins TRBV5-6 and TRBJ1-1; D call uncertain. V was shortened by 2 bases and J by 4 bases, with 6 bases between the two germline ends. The germline CDR1 and CDR2 sequences are SGHDT and YYEEEE. The CDR3 extends over 12 amino acids. The CDR3 region is CASSFPGTEAFF. As DNA, the CDR3 is TGTGCCAGCAGCTTCCCGGGCACTGAAGCTTTCTTT.